The 9 T cell receptor beta chains below all came from one sample that was sequenced in a study of CD8+ T cells in alopecia areata. TCR sequencing used cDNA made by reverse transcription of extracted RNA. Clones were read by immunoSEQ multiplex PCR, and TCRdb kept only the in-frame ones, dropping some. The sample carries some 4,300 clones, 68% recorded once. Material for sequencing was skin. The source is a human donor in good health.

The CDR3 coding sequence is TGTGCCAGCGCTGGGCGCAATCAGCCCCAGCATTTT. Its protein product is CASAGRNQPQHF. The chain uses TRBV6-1 and TRBJ1-5; D is uncertain. This CDR3 comprises 12 residues. Germline V gene sequence: CDR1 MNHNS, CDR2 SASEGT. The ends were cut back, 8 bases at V and 2 bases at J, with 7 bases in the middle.

About this clone itself: A read error may account for a junction end that differs from germline. The V and J genes are TRBV2 and TRBJ2-3; D possibly corresponds to TRBD2 (5 bases). Germline V gives CDR1 SNHLY, CDR2 FYNNEI. CDR3 length: 14 residues. The CDR3 DNA is TGTGCCAGCGGCCGGGAATTGAGGTCAGATGCGCAGTATTTT. Amino acid sequence: CASGRELRSDAQYF.

This sequence joins TRBV27 and TRBJ2-7, with 7 bases identical to TRBD2. The V gene end was trimmed by 2 bases and the J gene end by 2 bases; junction bases not matched to a gene: 0. CDR3 length: 13 amino acids. CDR1 MNHEY and CDR2 SMNVEV come from the germline V gene (reference sequence). CDR3 in amino acids: CASSLGRAYEQYF. In DNA, the CDR3 is TGTGCCAGCAGTTTAGGGAGGGCCTACGAGCAGTACTTC.

This clone showed up just once. The junction shows a germline mismatch at one end, possibly a read error. V usage is TRBV28 and J usage is TRBJ2-6; D may be TRBD2 (6 bases). The germline V gene encodes CDR1 MDHEN and CDR2 SYDVKM. The CDR3 runs 17 residues. The CDR3 bases are TGTGCCATCAGTAGGAGGGCCTTACTGCGGGGGGCCAACGTCCTGACTTTC. Protein sequence: CAISRRALLRGANVLTF.

The gene calls are TRBV7-9 and TRBJ1-2; D is possibly TRBD1 (5 bases). V was pared by 6 bases and J by 4 bases, with 9 bases between. The CDR3 consists of 12 residues. Germline CDR1 SEHNR, CDR2 FQNEAQ (reference sequence). The CDR3 DNA reads as TGTGCCAGCAGAGGGGCCCGCTATGGCTACACCTTC. Amino acids: CASRGARYGYTF.

The rearrangement links TRBV11-2 to TRBJ1-3; 9 bases agree with TRBD1. After removal of 4 bases from V and 4 bases from J, the junction contained 11 bases not matched to a gene. The CDR3 sequence is 17 residues long. Germline V gene data show CDR1 as SGHAT and CDR2 as FQNNGV. The CDR3 DNA reads TGTGCCAGCAGCTATGGATACAGGGGGCGGCGAGGAAACACCATATATTTT. Translating it yields CASSYGYRGRRGNTIYF. Supplemented by reference TRBV11-2 and TRBJ1-3, the full variable domain reads EAGVAQSPRYKIIEKRQSVAFWCNPISGHATLYWYQQILGQGPKLLIQFQNNGVVDDSQLPKDRFSAERLKGVDSTLKIQPAKLEDSAVYLCASSYGYRGRRGNTIYFGEGSWLTVV.

The chain uses TRBV28 and TRBJ1-5; 7 bases align to TRBD1. CDR3 length: 14 residues. The V gene end was trimmed by 3 bases and the J gene end by 5 bases; junction bases not matched to a gene: 4. The V gene's germline CDR1 is MDHEN and CDR2 SYDVKM. CDR3 sequence reads: CASSFPDRYQPQHF. The DNA for the CDR3 is TGTGCCAGCAGTTTCCCGGACAGGTATCAGCCCCAGCATTTT.

The genes are TRBV10-3 and TRBJ2-2; D is perhaps TRBD1 (7 bases). CDR1 is ENHRY, CDR2 SYGVKD, per germline. V shed 6 bases and J shed 0 bases, with 11 bases lying between them. The CDR3 is 15 residues long. The CDR3: CAIRGGTANTGELFF. In DNA form, the CDR3 reads TGTGCCATCAGAGGAGGGACAGCGAACACCGGGGAGCTGTTTTTT.

The chain recombines TRBV6-5 with TRBJ2-5; 10 bases match TRBD1. The germline V gene has CDR1 MNHEY and CDR2 SVGAGI. This CDR3 has 15 amino acids. V was pared by 0 bases and J by 4 bases, with 2 bases of the junction left unmatched. The CDR3, as DNA: TGTGCCAGCAGTTACTCGACAGGGGGCGCAGAGACCCAGTACTTC. Protein product: CASSYSTGGAETQYF.